Listed here is a single T cell receptor (beta chain). Its target is unknown. With 2 bases removed from V and 2 bases from J, the gap between germline ends came to 22 bases. CDR1 is SGHTA and CDR2 is FQGNSA in the germline V gene. The CDR3 is 19 residues long. This specimen comes from a study of cytomegalovirus exposure and HLA in healthy donors. 60 Vbeta and 13 Jbeta primers were used in PCR. Some clones are missing from TCRdb's copy, which holds only in-frame ones; the method was immunoSEQ multiplex PCR. The record lists roughly 190,000 clones, of which the ten most abundant hold 6.5%. Study-wide findings and caveats: Immune exposure was documented only through CMV serostatus. Listed as cytomegalovirus-associated were over 150 TCR beta chains.

The source material was PBMCs. This chain links TRBV7-2 with TRBJ1-5; D gene ambiguous. The TCR originated in a man younger than 45 in good health and CMV-seronegative. The CDR3 nucleotides read TGTGCCAGCAGCTTAAGGCCACCTGTGGCAGGAAATGGCAATCAGCCCCAGCATTTT. This translates into CASSLRPPVAGNGNQPQHF.